Listed here are 21 T cell receptor beta chains from one sample, sequenced in a study of shared clonotypes between healthy human individuals. Generated by immunoSEQ multiplex PCR, the TCRdb table keeps only in-frame clones and is missing some. The profile shows some 2,000,000 clones, 85% to 95% of them singletons. Source material: naive CD4+ T cells sorted from blood. As to subset: CD45RA+ positively selected. The receptors stem from a man aged 18 to 30 in good health.

This clone was seen only once. The gene calls are TRBV9 and TRBJ2-1, with D perhaps being TRBD1 or TRBD2 (6 bases each). CDR3 length: 16 amino acids. CDR1 is SGDLS, CDR2 YYNGEE, per germline. V lost 4 bases, J lost 0 bases, and 14 bases lay in between. CDR3 sequence (DNA): TGTGCCAGCAGCAAGGTAGGGGGGAGCTCCTACAATGAGCAGTTCTTC. As protein: CASSKVGGSSYNEQFF.

The chain carries TRBV7-9 and TRBJ2-2; no clear D. V was clipped by 6 bases and J by 4 bases, with 9 bases between them. Per germline, CDR1 SEHNR and CDR2 FQNEAQ (reference sequence). The CDR3 is 13 residues long. CDR3 DNA: TGTGCCAGCAGTTACAGACTCACCGGGGAGCTGTTTTTT. This translates into CASSYRLTGELFF.

The CDR3 coding sequence is TGTGCCAGCAGTTACCGGTTGGAGGGCGAGCAGTACTTC. Translated: CASSYRLEGEQYF. This chain joins TRBV6-5 and TRBJ2-7; D might be TRBD2 (6 bases). Between the trimmed V and J ends, which lost 2 bases and 6 bases, there was a span of 11 bases. The CDR3 extends over 13 amino acids. The germline CDR1 and CDR2 sequences are MNHEY and SVGAGI.

The chain recombines TRBV19 with TRBJ2-7; weak D call: TRBD2 (6 bases). The CDR3 is 14 amino acids. V lost 4 bases and J 1 base, leaving 11 bases between the germline ends. Germline loops: CDR1 LNHDA, CDR2 SQIVND (reference sequence). The CDR3 DNA is TGTGCCAGTAGTAGGTCCGGGAGTTCCTACGAGCAGTACTTC. Amino acid sequence: CASSRSGSSYEQYF.

This clone showed up just once. The CDR3 bases are TGTGCCAGCAGCGGACAGGGGGAGGATGAAAAACTGTTTTTT. It is translated as CASSGQGEDEKLFF. The chain carries TRBV7-9 and TRBJ1-4; 10 bases fit TRBD1. This CDR3 spans 14 amino acids. The ends lost 5 bases at V and 6 bases at J; junction bases unmatched: 3. Germline loops: CDR1 SEHNR, CDR2 FQNEAQ (reference sequence).

The chain combines TRBV5-5 with TRBJ1-2, with 7 nucleotides matching TRBD1. Germline CDR1 and CDR2: SGHKS and YYEKEE (reference sequence). Germline trimming cut 0 bases from V and 5 bases from J; bases unmatched to any gene: 4. The CDR3 is 14 amino acids. CDR3 sequence (DNA): TGTGCCAGCAGCTTGGCTCGACAGGGATATGGCTACACCTTC. This translates into CASSLARQGYGYTF.

The gene calls are TRBV6-5 and TRBJ2-1; TRBD1 matches 10 bases. The germline CDR1 and CDR2 sequences are MNHEY and SVGAGI. The V gene end was trimmed by 9 bases and the J gene end by 6 bases; junction bases not matched to a gene: 8. The CDR3 runs 14 residues. The CDR3 sequence is CASNRDRGANEQFF. Written as DNA, the CDR3 is TGTGCCAGTAACCGGGACAGGGGAGCCAATGAGCAGTTCTTC.

The V and J genes are TRBV5-8 and TRBJ1-5; D unclear. This CDR3 spans 15 amino acids. CDR1 and CDR2 (germline): SGHTS, YDEGEE. V was clipped by 3 bases and J by 2 bases, with 12 bases between them. CDR3 nucleotides: TGTGCCAGCAGCTCTCGGATACTGGGCAATCAGCCCCAGCATTTT. It specifies CASSSRILGNQPQHF.

The chain carries TRBV5-1 and TRBJ2-7, with D tentatively TRBD1 (6 bases). V was pared by 4 bases and J by 7 bases, with 21 bases between. The V gene's germline CDR1 is SGHRS and CDR2 YFSETQ. This CDR3 is built from 15 residues. The CDR3 nucleotides read TGCGCCAGCAGCGAACAGGGCGCGGCCACGGTAGAGCAGTACTTC. This codes for CASSEQGAATVEQYF.

V and J are TRBV29-1 and TRBJ2-7; the D gene could be TRBD1 or TRBD2 (5 bases each). The CDR3 covers 14 residues. Trimming left V 4 bases short and J 7 bases short, with 20 bases between. Germline CDR1 is SQVTM and CDR2 is ANQGSEA. The CDR3 loop is CSVATGTTTREQYF. The CDR3 bases are TGCAGCGTTGCCACCGGGACCACCACCCGAGAGCAGTACTTC.

This clone was counted a single time. The CDR3 protein is CASSPERNNQPQHF. The CDR3 DNA reads as TGTGCCAGCAGCCCCGAACGGAACAATCAGCCCCAGCATTTT. The chain employs TRBV2 and TRBJ1-5, with D hard to call. V gave up 6 bases and J gave up 3 bases, with 12 bases separating them. This CDR3 comprises 14 residues. The germline CDR1 and CDR2 sequences are SNHLY and FYNNEI.

The chain employs TRBV19 and TRBJ2-5; D gene ambiguous. Germline V gives CDR1 LNHDA, CDR2 SQIVND (reference sequence). The CDR3 runs 14 residues. The ends were cut back, 1 base at V and 5 bases at J, with 11 bases in the middle. The CDR3 protein is CASSIGKGKETQYF. CDR3 nucleotide sequence: TGTGCCAGTAGTATAGGGAAGGGAAAGGAGACCCAGTACTTC.

The V call is TRBV2, the J call TRBJ2-5; no definite D call. CDR1 and CDR2 from the germline V gene are SNHLY and FYNNEI. Trimming took off 1 base at V and 5 bases at J, with 11 bases between the two ends. The CDR3 contains 14 residues. Here the CDR3 reads CASSEDRAVETQYF. The CDR3 nucleotides read TGTGCCAGCAGTGAAGATAGGGCGGTGGAGACCCAGTACTTC.

This chain uses TRBV4-2 with TRBJ1-3; possible D gene TRBD1, 6 bases. The CDR3 sequence is 18 residues long. CDR1 is LGHNA, CDR2 YNFKEQ, per germline. Trimming shortened V by 1 base and J by 0 bases, and 16 bases separated the two germline ends. CDR3 region: CASSQGTATFYSGNTIYF. CDR3 bases: TGTGCCAGCAGCCAAGGGACAGCCACCTTCTACTCTGGAAACACCATATATTTT.

The V gene is TRBV2, the J gene TRBJ2-2, with 11 nucleotides matching TRBD1. The J call is uncertain, as TRBJ1-3 better fits the DNA end. The CDR3 totals 16 residues. The germline V gene has CDR1 SNHLY and CDR2 FYNNEI. The CDR3 DNA reads TGTGCCAGCAGTCGAGCGGACAGGGGGCCTGGAAACACCATATATTTT. Translating gives CASSRADRGPGNTIYF.

Here the CDR3 DNA reads TGCGCCAGCAGCCCCCGACAAAGCACAGATACGCAGTATTTT. This encodes CASSPRQSTDTQYF. The chain is built from TRBV4-1 and TRBJ2-3; D is unclear. The germline gives CDR1 MGHRA, CDR2 YSYEKL. The CDR3 is 14 amino acids. The V end was cut by 4 bases, the J end by 0 bases, with 8 bases between.

V is TRBV7-2 and J is TRBJ1-1, with 9 bases fitting TRBD1. J was trimmed by 6 bases and V by 1 base; bases with no gene match: 3. Germline lookup yields CDR1 SGHTA and CDR2 FQGNSA. The CDR3 has 14 residues. The CDR3 coding sequence is TGTGCCAGCAGCTTAGGGGACAGGGTCCCTGAAGCTTTCTTT. Its translation: CASSLGDRVPEAFF.

CDR3 residues: CASSGHRENSPLHF. CDR3 in DNA: TGTGCCAGTAGTGGGCACAGGGAGAATTCACCCCTCCACTTT. The J gene is TRBJ1-6, the V gene TRBV19; D may be TRBD1 (6 bases). In germline, CDR1 is LNHDA, CDR2 SQIVND (reference sequence). The germline V and J ends were trimmed by 5 bases and 7 bases, with 12 bases remaining between them. The CDR3 loop spans 14 amino acids.

CDR3 coding DNA: TGTGCCAGCAGCCTCGGACATATAAATGAGCAGTTCTTC. It yields the protein CASSLGHINEQFF. The V call is TRBV7-9, the J call TRBJ2-1; tentatively, D is TRBD1 (5 bases). The germline gives CDR1 SEHNR, CDR2 FQNEAQ (reference sequence). The CDR3 contains 13 residues. V was cut by 5 bases and J by 7 bases, with 12 bases left in between.

The chain employs TRBV18 and TRBJ2-7; D uncertain. The germline CDR1 and CDR2 sequences are KGHSH and LQKENI. V gave up 2 bases and J gave up 5 bases, with 10 bases separating them. The CDR3 totals 13 residues. In DNA, the CDR3 is TGTGCCAGCTCACCAAGGGCCATGAACGAGCAGTACTTC. As protein: CASSPRAMNEQYF.

The chain links TRBV6-6 to TRBJ1-1, with D tentatively TRBD1 (5 bases). This CDR3 region has 13 residues. The V end was cut by 10 bases, the J end by 1 base, with 13 bases between. Germline V gene lookup returns CDR1 MNHNY and CDR2 SVGAGI (reference sequence). The CDR3 nucleotides are TGTGCCACCGGAATACAGGAGAACACTGAAGCTTTCTTT. The encoded protein is CATGIQENTEAFF.